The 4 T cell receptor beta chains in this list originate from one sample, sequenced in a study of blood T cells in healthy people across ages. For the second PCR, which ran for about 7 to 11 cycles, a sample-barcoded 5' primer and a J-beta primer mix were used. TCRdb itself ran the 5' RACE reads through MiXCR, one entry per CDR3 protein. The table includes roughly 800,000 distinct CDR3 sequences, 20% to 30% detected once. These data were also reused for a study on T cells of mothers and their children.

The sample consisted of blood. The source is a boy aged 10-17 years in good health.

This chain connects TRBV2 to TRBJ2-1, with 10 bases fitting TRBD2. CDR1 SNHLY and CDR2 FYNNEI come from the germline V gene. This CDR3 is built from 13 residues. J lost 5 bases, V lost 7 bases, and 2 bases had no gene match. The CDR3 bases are TGTGCCAGCAAGGGACTAGCGAACAATGAGCAGTTCTTC. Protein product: CASKGLANNEQFF.

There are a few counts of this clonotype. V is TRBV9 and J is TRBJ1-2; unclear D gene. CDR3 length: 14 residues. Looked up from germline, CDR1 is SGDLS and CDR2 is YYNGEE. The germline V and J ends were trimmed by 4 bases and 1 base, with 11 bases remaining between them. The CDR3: CASSPPGFNYGYTF. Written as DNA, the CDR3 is TGTGCCAGCAGCCCCCCCGGATTTAACTATGGCTACACCTTC.

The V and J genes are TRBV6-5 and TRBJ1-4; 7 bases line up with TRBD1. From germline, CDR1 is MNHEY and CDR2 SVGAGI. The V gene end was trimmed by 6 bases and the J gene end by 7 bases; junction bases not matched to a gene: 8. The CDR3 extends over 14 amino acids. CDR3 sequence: CASRETGRAEKLFF. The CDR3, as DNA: TGTGCCAGCAGGGAGACAGGGCGGGCTGAAAAACTGTTTTTT.

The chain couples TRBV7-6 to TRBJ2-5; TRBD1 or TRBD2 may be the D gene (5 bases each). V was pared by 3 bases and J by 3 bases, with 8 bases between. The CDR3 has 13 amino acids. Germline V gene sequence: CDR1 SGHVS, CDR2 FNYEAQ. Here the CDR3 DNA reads TGTGCCAGCAGCTTTATGGGGGAAGAGACCCAGTACTTC. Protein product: CASSFMGEETQYF.